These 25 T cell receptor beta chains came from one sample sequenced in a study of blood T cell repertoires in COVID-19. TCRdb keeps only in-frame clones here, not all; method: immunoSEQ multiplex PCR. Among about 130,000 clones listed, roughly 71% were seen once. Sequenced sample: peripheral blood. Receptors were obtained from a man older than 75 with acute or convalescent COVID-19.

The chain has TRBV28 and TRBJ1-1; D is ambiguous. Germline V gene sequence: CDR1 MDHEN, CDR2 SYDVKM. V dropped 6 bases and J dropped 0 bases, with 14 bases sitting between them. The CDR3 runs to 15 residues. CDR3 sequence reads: CASRKRTVVNTEAFF. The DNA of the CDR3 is TGTGCCAGCAGGAAACGCACGGTGGTGAACACTGAAGCTTTCTTT.

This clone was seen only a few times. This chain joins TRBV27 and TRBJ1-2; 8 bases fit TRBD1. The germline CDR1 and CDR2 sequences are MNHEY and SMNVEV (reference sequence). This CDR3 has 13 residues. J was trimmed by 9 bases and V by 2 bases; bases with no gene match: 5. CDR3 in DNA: TGTGCCAGCAGTTTACAGGGGGCGTTCAGCTACACCTTC. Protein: CASSLQGAFSYTF.

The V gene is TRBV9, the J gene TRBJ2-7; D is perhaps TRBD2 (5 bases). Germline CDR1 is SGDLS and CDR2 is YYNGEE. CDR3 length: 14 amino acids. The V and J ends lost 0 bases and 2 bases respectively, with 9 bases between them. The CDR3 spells CASSVGEMTYEQYF. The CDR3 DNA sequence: TGTGCCAGCAGCGTAGGGGAGATGACCTACGAGCAGTACTTC. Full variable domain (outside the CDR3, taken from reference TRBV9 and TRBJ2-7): DSGVTQTPKHLITATGQRVTLRCSPRSGDLSVYWYQQSLDQGLQFLIQYYNGEERAKGNILERFSAQQFPDLHSELNLSSLELGDSALYFCASSVGEMTYEQYFGPGTRLTVT.

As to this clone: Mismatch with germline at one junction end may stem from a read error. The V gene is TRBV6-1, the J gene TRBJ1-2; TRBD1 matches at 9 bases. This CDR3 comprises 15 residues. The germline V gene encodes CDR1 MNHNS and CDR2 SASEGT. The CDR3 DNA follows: TGTGCCAGCATTGAACAGGGGGCGATTAACTATGGCTACACCTTC. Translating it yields CASIEQGAINYGYTF.

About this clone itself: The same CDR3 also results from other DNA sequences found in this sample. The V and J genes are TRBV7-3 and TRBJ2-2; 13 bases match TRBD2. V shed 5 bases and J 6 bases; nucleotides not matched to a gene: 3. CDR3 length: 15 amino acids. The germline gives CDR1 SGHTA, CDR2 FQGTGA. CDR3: CASSLGLAGAGELFF. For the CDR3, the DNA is TGTGCCAGCAGCCTCGGACTAGCGGGGGCCGGGGAGCTGTTTTTT.

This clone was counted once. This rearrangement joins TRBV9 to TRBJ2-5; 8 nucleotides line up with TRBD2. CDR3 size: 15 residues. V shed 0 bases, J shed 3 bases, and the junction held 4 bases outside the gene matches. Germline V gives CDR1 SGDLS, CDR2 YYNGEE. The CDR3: CASSVAMRGEETQYF. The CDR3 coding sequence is TGTGCCAGCAGCGTAGCTATGCGGGGGGAAGAGACCCAGTACTTC.

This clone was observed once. The CDR3 region has the DNA TGCGCCAGCAGTCAATCGGGCTCTAGCGTAAATCAGCCCCAGCATTTT. As protein: CASSQSGSSVNQPQHF. The chain joins TRBV23-1 to TRBJ1-5, with no clear D. TRBV23-1 is reported as an ORF; its role is uncertain. The CDR3 spans 16 residues. Trimming shortened V by 0 bases and J by 4 bases, and 13 bases separated the two germline ends.

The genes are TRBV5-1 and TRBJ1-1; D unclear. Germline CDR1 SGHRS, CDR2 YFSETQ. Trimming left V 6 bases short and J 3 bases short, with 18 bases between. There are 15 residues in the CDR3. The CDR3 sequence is CASTRWGGSDTEAFF. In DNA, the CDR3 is TGCGCCAGCACCCGGTGGGGAGGGTCCGACACTGAAGCTTTCTTT.

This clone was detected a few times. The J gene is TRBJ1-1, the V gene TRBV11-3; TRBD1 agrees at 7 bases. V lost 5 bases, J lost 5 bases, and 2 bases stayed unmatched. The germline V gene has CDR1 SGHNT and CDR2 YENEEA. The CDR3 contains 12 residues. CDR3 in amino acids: CASSPGGTEAFF. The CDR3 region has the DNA TGTGCCAGCAGCCCAGGGGGAACTGAAGCTTTCTTT.

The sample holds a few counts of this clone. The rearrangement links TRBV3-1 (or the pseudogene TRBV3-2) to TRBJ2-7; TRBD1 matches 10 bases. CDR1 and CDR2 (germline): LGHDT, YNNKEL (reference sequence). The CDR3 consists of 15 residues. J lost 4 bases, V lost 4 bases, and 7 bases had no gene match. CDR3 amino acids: CASSLGDRGGYEQYF. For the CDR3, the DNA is TGTGCCAGCAGCCTCGGGGACAGGGGCGGGTACGAGCAGTACTTC.

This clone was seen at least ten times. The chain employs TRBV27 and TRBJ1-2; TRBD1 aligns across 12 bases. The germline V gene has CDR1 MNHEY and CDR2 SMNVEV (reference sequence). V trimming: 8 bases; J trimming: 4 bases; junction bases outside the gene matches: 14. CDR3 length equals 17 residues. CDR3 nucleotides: TGTGCCAGCGGGAGAACTTCGGGACAGGGGGCAATCTATGGCTACACCTTC. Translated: CASGRTSGQGAIYGYTF.

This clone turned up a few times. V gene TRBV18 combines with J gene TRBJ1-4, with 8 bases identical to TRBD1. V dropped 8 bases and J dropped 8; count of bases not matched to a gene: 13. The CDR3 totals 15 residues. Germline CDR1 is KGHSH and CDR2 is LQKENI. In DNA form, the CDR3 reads TGTGCCAGCGCGGGACAGGCCCTAATGGGCGAAAAACTGTTTTTT. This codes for CASAGQALMGEKLFF.

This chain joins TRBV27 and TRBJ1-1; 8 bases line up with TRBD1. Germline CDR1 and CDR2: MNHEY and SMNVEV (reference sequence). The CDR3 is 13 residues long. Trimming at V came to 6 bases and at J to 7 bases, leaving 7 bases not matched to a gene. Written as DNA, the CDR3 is TGTGCCAGCAGGGACAGGGTATGGTATGAAGCTTTCTTT. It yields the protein CASRDRVWYEAFF.

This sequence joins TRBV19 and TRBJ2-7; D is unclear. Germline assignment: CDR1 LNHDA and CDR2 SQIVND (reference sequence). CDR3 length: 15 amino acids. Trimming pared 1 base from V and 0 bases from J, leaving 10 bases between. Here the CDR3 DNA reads TGTGCCAGTAGTATAGTTCCGGGTTCCTCCTACGAGCAGTACTTC. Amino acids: CASSIVPGSSYEQYF.

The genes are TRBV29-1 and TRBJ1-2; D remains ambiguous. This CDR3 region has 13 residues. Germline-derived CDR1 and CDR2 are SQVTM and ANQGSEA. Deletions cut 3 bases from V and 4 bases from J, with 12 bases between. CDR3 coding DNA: TGCAGCGTTGACAACCCGGGAAGCTATGGCTACACCTTC. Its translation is CSVDNPGSYGYTF.

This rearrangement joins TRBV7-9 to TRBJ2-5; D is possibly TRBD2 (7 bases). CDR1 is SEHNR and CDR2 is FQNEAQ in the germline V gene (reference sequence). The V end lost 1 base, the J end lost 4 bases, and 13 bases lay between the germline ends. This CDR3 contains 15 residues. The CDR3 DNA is TGTGCCAGCAGCTTAGGTGTGGGGGGGCCAGAGACCCAGTACTTC. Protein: CASSLGVGGPETQYF.

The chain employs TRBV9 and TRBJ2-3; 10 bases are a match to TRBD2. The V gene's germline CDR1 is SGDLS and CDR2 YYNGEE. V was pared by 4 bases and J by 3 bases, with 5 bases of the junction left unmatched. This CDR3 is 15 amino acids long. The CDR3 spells CASSPAGGRTDTQYF. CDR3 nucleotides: TGTGCCAGCAGCCCAGCGGGGGGGCGGACAGATACGCAGTATTTT.

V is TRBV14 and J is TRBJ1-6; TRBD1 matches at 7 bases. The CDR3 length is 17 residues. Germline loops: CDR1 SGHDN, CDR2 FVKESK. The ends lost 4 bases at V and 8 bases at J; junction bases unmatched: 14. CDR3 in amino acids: CASSLRRRGLSYSPLHF. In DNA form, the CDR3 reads TGTGCCAGCAGCCTACGCCGAAGGGGGCTTAGTTATTCACCCCTCCACTTT.

Written as DNA, the CDR3 is TGTGCCAGCAGTGAAGCGAGGGGCCTAGCGGGCACCGGGGAGCTGTTTTTT. Encoded protein: CASSEARGLAGTGELFF. The V gene is TRBV6-1, the J gene TRBJ2-2, with 8 bases that match TRBD2. Germline loops: CDR1 MNHNS, CDR2 SASEGT. The CDR3 has 17 amino acids. The trim removed 0 bases at V and 4 bases at J, leaving 7 bases unmatched.

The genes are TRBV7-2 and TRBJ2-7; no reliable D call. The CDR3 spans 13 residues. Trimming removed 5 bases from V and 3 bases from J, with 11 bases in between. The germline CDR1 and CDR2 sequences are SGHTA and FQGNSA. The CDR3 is CASSRNNGYEQYF. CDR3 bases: TGTGCCAGCAGCCGCAATAACGGCTACGAGCAGTACTTC.

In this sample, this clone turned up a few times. CDR3 nucleotides: TGTGCCTGGAGTGTTGCGGCAGGGGGCTACGAGCAGTACTTC. It specifies CAWSVAAGGYEQYF. The chain links TRBV30 to TRBJ2-7, with TRBD1 matching 7 bases. This CDR3 has 14 residues. Germline assignment: CDR1 GTSNPN and CDR2 SVGIG (reference sequence). V gave up 0 bases and J gave up 3 bases; unmatched junction bases: 5.

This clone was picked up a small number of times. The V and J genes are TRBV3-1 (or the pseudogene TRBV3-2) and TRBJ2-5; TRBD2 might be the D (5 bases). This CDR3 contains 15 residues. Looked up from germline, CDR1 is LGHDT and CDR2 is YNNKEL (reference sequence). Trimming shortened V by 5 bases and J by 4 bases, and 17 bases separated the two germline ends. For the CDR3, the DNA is TGTGCCAGCAGCTCTCGATCCGGGGTCGGAGAGACCCAGTACTTC. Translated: CASSSRSGVGETQYF.

The CDR3 region is CASSPTPGGGETQYF. CDR3 sequence (DNA): TGTGCCAGCAGTCCTACTCCCGGCGGGGGCGAGACCCAGTACTTC. The chain recombines TRBV13 with TRBJ2-5; possible D gene TRBD2, 7 bases. CDR1 and CDR2 (germline): PRHDT, FYEKMQ (reference sequence). The V gene lost 6 bases and the J gene lost 5 bases, with 19 bases spanning the gap. The CDR3 runs 15 residues.

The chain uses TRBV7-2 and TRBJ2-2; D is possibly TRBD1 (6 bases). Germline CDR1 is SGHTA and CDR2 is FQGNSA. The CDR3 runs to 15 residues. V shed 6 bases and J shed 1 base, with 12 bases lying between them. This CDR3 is CASRSSTGNTGELFF. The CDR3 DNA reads TGTGCCAGCAGATCCTCGACAGGGAACACCGGGGAGCTGTTTTTT.

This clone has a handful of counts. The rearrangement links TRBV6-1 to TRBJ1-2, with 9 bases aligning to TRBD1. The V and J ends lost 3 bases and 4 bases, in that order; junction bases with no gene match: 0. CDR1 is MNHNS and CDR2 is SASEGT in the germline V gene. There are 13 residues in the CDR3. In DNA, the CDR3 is TGTGCCAGCAGTGAGACAGGGGGCTATGGCTACACCTTC. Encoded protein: CASSETGGYGYTF.